Listed below are T cell receptor beta chains from one sample, sequenced in a study of T cell responses to AZD1222 COVID-19 vaccine. Repertoires were generated with immunoSEQ multiplex PCR, while TCRdb's copy carries only in-frame clones and drops some. The sample holds approximately 150,000 clones, 75% to 95% seen once. The material was peripheral blood, obtained on day 0 of AZD1222 vaccination. The receptors derive from an adult in good health. The CDR3 runs from the conserved cysteine through the conserved F or W. The order of the fields is V gene, CDR3 length, D gene, J gene, clone size, CDR3 DNA, CDR3 protein. A D gene is named only where the DNA matches it firmly. Some rows mark clone size as missing; the rest say once, few, many or name a class of expanded clone.

>TRBV28|15|-|TRBJ2-5|-
TGTGCCAGCAGCCACCCCGGGACATCCGAAGAGACCCAGTACTTC
CASSHPGTSEETQYF
>TRBV7-6|16|TRBD2|TRBJ2-2|-
TGTGCCAGCAGCCCCCGGACTAGCGGGGTCACCGGGGAGCTGTTTTTT
CASSPRTSGVTGELFF
>TRBV7-2|14|-|TRBJ1-4|-
TGTGCCAGCAGCCCAGGGATGGCTAATGAAAAACTGTTTTTT
CASSPGMANEKLFF
>TRBV28|14|TRBD2|TRBJ2-7|-
TGTGCCAGCAGTTCGGGACTAGCGGCGTACGAGCAGTACTTC
CASSSGLAAYEQYF
>TRBV5-1|13|TRBD1|TRBJ2-7|-
TGCGCCAGCAGCTCGGACAGGGACTACGAGCAGTACTTC
CASSSDRDYEQYF
>TRBV7-9|16|TRBD1|TRBJ2-6|-
TGTGCCAGCAGCTCCACAGGGGGAGCTGGGGCCAACGTCCTGACTTTC
CASSSTGGAGANVLTF
>TRBV9|15|-|TRBJ1-1|-
TGTGCCAGCAGCGAGCCGGACGGGTTGAACACTGAAGCTTTCTTT
CASSEPDGLNTEAFF
>TRBV12-3/TRBV12-4|12|-|TRBJ2-1|once
TGTGCCAGCAATGTTGGGGTTGGGGAGCAGTTCTTC
CASNVGVGEQFF
>TRBV19|14|TRBD2|TRBJ2-4|-
TGTGCCACAGCCTCACTGGGGGGAGGGGACATTCAGTACTTC
CATASLGGGDIQYF
>TRBV5-1|15|-|TRBJ2-2|-
TGCGCCAGCAGCTTGCATTCTGGGAACACCGGGGAGCTGTTTTTT
CASSLHSGNTGELFF
>TRBV9|15|TRBD1|TRBJ1-1|-
TGTGCCAGCAGCGTGACAGGGGATCGGAGCACTGAAGCTTTCTTT
CASSVTGDRSTEAFF
>TRBV6-6|15|TRBD1|TRBJ1-1|-
TGTGCCAGCAGTGGACCACAGGGGGCGAACACTGAAGCTTTCTTT
CASSGPQGANTEAFF
>TRBV19|13|-|TRBJ1-2|-
TGTGCCAGCACGGCCGGAAATCAGTATGGCTACACCTTC
CASTAGNQYGYTF
>TRBV2|14|-|TRBJ1-1|few
TGTGCCAGCAGTGAACAGGGGTTCGGCACTGAAGCTTTCTTT
CASSEQGFGTEAFF
>TRBV9|16|-|TRBJ1-3|-
TGTGCCAGCAGCTCGCACAGGGCCGGCTCTGGAAACACCATATATTTT
CASSSHRAGSGNTIYF
>TRBV19|13|TRBD2|TRBJ2-3|once
TGTGCCAGTAGTTTGCTAGCGGGAGATACGCAGTATTTT
CASSLLAGDTQYF
>TRBV7-2|15|TRBD1|TRBJ1-4|-
TGTGCCAGCAGCTCGAGACAGGGTAAAGATGAAAAACTGTTTTTT
CASSSRQGKDEKLFF
>TRBV11-2|13|-|TRBJ1-1|-
TGTGCCAGCAACCTGGACGGAAACACTGAAGCTTTCTTT
CASNLDGNTEAFF
>TRBV5-6|15|-|TRBJ1-2|few
TGTGCCAGCAAAGGGGATTTTTTAAGGGACTATGGCTACACCTTC
CASKGDFLRDYGYTF
>TRBV11-2|13|-|TRBJ2-1|-
TGTGCCAGCAGCTCATTAGGTTACAATGAGCAGTTCTTC
CASSSLGYNEQFF
>TRBV7-8|19|-|TRBJ2-3|-
TGTGCCAGCAGCTTAGTGCGGCCTCCCTCCCCTAAAAGCACAGATACGCAGTATTTT
CASSLVRPPSPKSTDTQYF
>TRBV30|15|-|TRBJ1-4|-
TGTGCCTGGAGTGTACTCAAGGGAACGGGGGAAAAACTGTTTTTT
CAWSVLKGTGEKLFF
>TRBV9|14|TRBD2|TRBJ2-1|-
TGTGCCAGCAGCGTAACGTCGGGAGGGAGTGAGCAGTTCTTC
CASSVTSGGSEQFF
>TRBV30|17|-|TRBJ1-6|once
TGTGCCTGGAGTGGTAGTCAGGATTCATCTTATAATTCACCCCTCCACTTT
CAWSGSQDSSYNSPLHF
>TRBV18|16|TRBD1|TRBJ1-5|-
TGTGCCAGCTCACCGACAGGGATAGGAACAAATCAGCCCCAGCATTTT
CASSPTGIGTNQPQHF
>TRBV19|12|TRBD1|TRBJ1-1|-
TGTGCCAGCGACAGGGGGCTCACTGAAGCTTTCTTT
CASDRGLTEAFF
>TRBV25-1|14|-|TRBJ2-3|-
TGTGCCAGCAGTGAATTCAGGTCTAGCGATACGCAGTATTTT
CASSEFRSSDTQYF
>TRBV5-6|13|TRBD1|TRBJ1-1|-
TGTGCCAGCAGCTTCGCAGGGGGCACTGAAGCTTTCTTT
CASSFAGGTEAFF
>TRBV12-3/TRBV12-4|12|-|TRBJ1-3|-
TGTGCCAGCAGCCTTGATGGAAACACCATATATTTT
CASSLDGNTIYF
>TRBV18|17|TRBD2|TRBJ2-7|few
TGTGCCAGCTCACCGTCCCGGGGGGGCTTCCGCCCCTACGAGCAGTACTTC
CASSPSRGGFRPYEQYF
>TRBV4-3|17|-|TRBJ1-2|-
TGCGCCAGCAGCCAAGATCAGACCCCCCAGGGATTTTATGGCTACACCTTC
CASSQDQTPQGFYGYTF
>TRBV5-4|15|TRBD2|TRBJ2-4|-
TGTGCCAGCAGCCGGGAGGCTTCTGCCAAAAACATTCAGTACTTC
CASSREASAKNIQYF
>TRBV28|11|-|TRBJ1-2|once
TGTGCCAGCTCGGACACTGATGGCTACACCTTC
CASSDTDGYTF
>TRBV12-1|15|-|TRBJ2-2|-
TGTGCCAGCAGCTTTAACGGGAAAAACACCGGGGAGCTGTTTTTT
CASSFNGKNTGELFF
>TRBV6-2/TRBV6-3|13|-|TRBJ2-7|-
TGTGCCAGCAGTTACACGCCCCCTTACGAGCAGTACTTC
CASSYTPPYEQYF
>TRBV28|14|-|TRBJ1-5|-
TGTGCCAGCAGCCTAAGCTTGGGGAATCAGCCCCAGCATTTT
CASSLSLGNQPQHF
>TRBV5-1|13|-|TRBJ2-7|-
TGCGCCAGCAGCTCCAGTCTTCTCGACGAGCAGTACTTC
CASSSSLLDEQYF
>TRBV5-1|15|-|TRBJ2-3|once
TGCGCCAGCACCAAGGACTCTCCACACACAGATACGCAGTATTTT
CASTKDSPHTDTQYF
>TRBV11-3|15|-|TRBJ1-4|-
TGTGCCAGCAGCTTAGGAGGAGCGGATAATGAAAAACTGTTTTTT
CASSLGGADNEKLFF
>TRBV5-1|13|-|TRBJ1-1|few
TGCGCCAGCAGCGCCTCTTGGAACACTGAAGCTTTCTTT
CASSASWNTEAFF
>TRBV11-2|16|TRBD2|TRBJ2-3|-
TGTGCCAGCAGCTCCAGACTAGCGGGAGAAGGGGATACGCAGTATTTT
CASSSRLAGEGDTQYF
>TRBV7-2|15|-|TRBJ1-3|-
TGTGCCAGCAGCTTACGGGGAGCGTCTGGAAACACCATATATTTT
CASSLRGASGNTIYF
>TRBV6-6|16|-|TRBJ2-5|once
TGTGCCATCCAGGAAGCTTTAGGGGAAGACCAAGAGACCCAGTACTTC
CAIQEALGEDQETQYF
>TRBV29-1|14|-|TRBJ1-4|-
TGCAGCGCTCAACCAGACAGTCTTTATGAAAAACTGTTTTTT
CSAQPDSLYEKLFF
>TRBV24-1|20|TRBD2|TRBJ2-1|-
TGTGCCACCAGTGCGCCCGGGACTAGCGGGAGGGCCAGCTCCTACAATGAGCAGTTCTTC
CATSAPGTSGRASSYNEQFF
>TRBV19|14|TRBD2|TRBJ2-7|-
TGTGCCAGTAGTATACTAGCGGGAGGATACGAGCAGTACTTC
CASSILAGGYEQYF
>TRBV9|14|TRBD1|TRBJ1-4|-
TGTGCCAGCAGCGTTGGGACAGTTAATGAAAAACTGTTTTTT
CASSVGTVNEKLFF
>TRBV7-9|14|-|TRBJ2-2|-
TGTGCCAGCAGCTCCGAGGGAGTGGTGGGGGAGCTGTTTTTT
CASSSEGVVGELFF
>TRBV27|16|TRBD1|TRBJ2-7|-
TGTGCCAGCAGTTTATACCGAGGACAGGGGGCGCAGGAGCAGTACTTC
CASSLYRGQGAQEQYF
>TRBV10-3|12|-|TRBJ1-1|-
TGTGCCACCCGAGAGCCAAACACTGAAGCTTTCTTT
CATREPNTEAFF
>TRBV4-3|16|TRBD1|TRBJ2-1|-
TGCGCCAGCAGCCAAGTTGTGGACAGGGATGGCAATGAGCAGTTCTTC
CASSQVVDRDGNEQFF
>TRBV2|15|TRBD2|TRBJ2-1|-
TGTGCCAGCAGTGAGGCGGGAGGGGGATGGGATGAGCAGTTCTTC
CASSEAGGGWDEQFF
>TRBV24-1|13|-|TRBJ1-1|-
TGTGCCACCCTTTCAAGGGAGAACACTGAAGCTTTCTTT
CATLSRENTEAFF
>TRBV6-5|15|-|TRBJ1-5|-
TGTGCCAGCAGGTCTACAGAGAATAGCAATCAGCCCCAGCATTTT
CASRSTENSNQPQHF